These T cell receptor beta chains were read from a single sample in a study of technical replicates of blood from four donors. Libraries were prepared by immunoSEQ multiplex PCR; TCRdb keeps only in-frame clonotypes and omits some of them. The sample lists over 90,000 clones, approximately 96% occurring once. Sequencing was done on a sample of T cells isolated from PBMCs. Receptors originate from a human donor in good health. CDR3s include the opening cysteine and the closing phenylalanine or tryptophan.

TRBV4-1	TRBJ2-5	CASSQGLALETQYF
TRBV9	TRBJ2-1	CASSVSGIGGNEQFF
TRBV30	TRBJ2-3	CAWSRLAATDTQYF
TRBV5-4	TRBJ2-7	CASRSGTGAQGEQYF
TRBV7-3	TRBJ2-5	CASSIRTGYQETQYF
TRBV5-5	TRBJ1-4	CASSLGAGGYSEKLFF
TRBV2	TRBJ2-1	CASSSTLDEQFF
TRBV14	TRBJ1-1	CASSLPGQGADTEAFF
TRBV6-1	TRBJ1-2	CASSGPGTVYGYTF
TRBV2	TRBJ1-1	CASSVGRGTFF
TRBV19	TRBJ2-3	CASSSVAMDTQYF
TRBV11-3	TRBJ2-3	CASSLGLAGADTQYF
TRBV27	TRBJ1-5	CASSPDRMDSNQPQHF
TRBV25-1	TRBJ1-4	CASSEWEGGEKLFF
TRBV30	TRBJ2-1	CAAITSGITQFF
TRBV6-4	TRBJ1-5	CASSWGRYNQPQHF
TRBV9	TRBJ2-3	CASSVPTDTQYF
TRBV7-2	TRBJ2-3	CASSSLRATDTQYF
TRBV19	TRBJ1-2	CASRVYGTGPGYTF
TRBV7-6	TRBJ2-3	CASSNRLAGKADTQYF
TRBV7-3	TRBJ2-2	CASSLQGTGELFF
TRBV5-1	TRBJ2-3	CASSLGTGGNTDTQYF
TRBV10-1	TRBJ2-1	CASSPTAGLPNNEQFF
TRBV30	TRBJ1-2	CAWSVRGWNYGYTF
TRBV9	TRBJ2-7	CASRHTGYEQYF
TRBV4-2	TRBJ2-1	CASSQGQAGGRLNEQFF
TRBV5-1	TRBJ2-7	CASSFAQAYEQYF
TRBV5-8	TRBJ2-7	CASRLPEIATPEQYF
TRBV7-9	TRBJ2-5	CASRFREEETQYF
TRBV7-9	TRBJ2-1	CASSPLGRGTDNEQFF
TRBV27	TRBJ1-2	CASSLYSSHGYTF
TRBV5-1	TRBJ2-7	CASSESGNYEQYF
TRBV5-4	TRBJ2-1	CASSLLAGGGEQFF
TRBV29-1	TRBJ2-1	CSVEDNNRYNEQFF
TRBV27	TRBJ2-7	CASSPSRTPLFYEQYF
TRBV6-1	TRBJ2-1	CASSEGQGHSLHEQFF
TRBV9	TRBJ1-5	CASSAGGGGNQPQHF
TRBV2	TRBJ2-1	CASCPRNPYNEQFF